What follows are 10 T cell receptor beta chains derived from one specimen sequenced in a study of PD-1 blockade in classical Hodgkin lymphoma. Each of the patients experienced relapse following autologous stem cell transplantation, and their brentuximab vedotin exposure differed. Method: immunoSEQ multiplex PCR; TCRdb's copy keeps in-frame clones and lacks some. The table includes over 5,500 clones, roughly 80% detected once. Sequencing used peripheral blood mononuclear cells (PBMCs), obtained at baseline. These receptors originate from a human donor with classical Hodgkin lymphoma.

There are a few counts of this clone. This chain uses TRBV28 with TRBJ2-7, with 11 bases aligning to TRBD2. The CDR3 runs to 19 residues. Germline loops: CDR1 MDHEN, CDR2 SYDVKM. Trimming removed 6 bases from V and 0 bases from J; junction bases left unmatched: 16. CDR3 sequence (DNA): TGTGCCAGCAGCTCCACGTTTCTAGCGGGAGGCCTGAGCTCCTACGAGCAGTACTTC. Its protein product is CASSSTFLAGGLSSYEQYF.

This chain joins TRBV6-1 and TRBJ1-1, with D hard to call. CDR3 size: 11 residues. The V gene's germline CDR1 is MNHNS and CDR2 SASEGT. V gave up 8 bases and J gave up 8 bases, with 12 bases separating them. CDR3 in amino acids: CASRLRQEAFF. The CDR3 nucleotides are TGTGCCAGCCGGCTTAGACAAGAAGCTTTCTTT.

In its sample, this clone was seen a few times. The chain has TRBV6-1 and TRBJ1-2; D gene ambiguous. Deletions cut 3 bases from V and 4 bases from J, with 6 bases between. From germline, CDR1 is MNHNS and CDR2 SASEGT. This CDR3 is 12 amino acids long. CDR3 protein: CASSEDGYGYTF. CDR3 nucleotide sequence: TGTGCCAGCAGTGAGGACGGCTATGGCTACACCTTC.

This clone was observed a single time. The chain employs TRBV10-3 and TRBJ1-1; the D is unclear. Per the germline V gene, CDR1 is ENHRY and CDR2 is SYGVKD. V was shortened by 5 bases and J by 5 bases, with 9 bases between the two germline ends. CDR3 length: 12 amino acids. The CDR3 region is CAISQIGTEAFF. The CDR3 DNA sequence: TGTGCCATCAGTCAGATTGGAACTGAAGCTTTCTTT.

V gene TRBV11-3 combines with J gene TRBJ2-7; 9 bases line up with TRBD1. Germline CDR1 is SGHNT and CDR2 is YENEEA. V dropped 4 bases and J dropped 2; count of bases not matched to a gene: 3. The CDR3 spans 14 residues. The CDR3, as DNA: TGTGCCAGCAGCTACAGGGGGCGCACCTACGAGCAGTACTTC. It specifies CASSYRGRTYEQYF.

J is TRBJ2-7 and V is TRBV11-2; 9 positions agree with TRBD2. The trim removed 3 bases at V and 2 bases at J, leaving 5 bases unmatched. The CDR3 has 15 residues. Germline V gene lookup returns CDR1 SGHAT and CDR2 FQNNGV. CDR3 in DNA: TGTGCCAGCAGCTTTTCTAGCGGGGATCCCTACGAGCAGTACTTC. Translating gives CASSFSSGDPYEQYF.

The gene calls are TRBV5-4 and TRBJ1-2; D call uncertain. This CDR3 comprises 16 residues. The germline V gene encodes CDR1 SGHNT and CDR2 YYREEE (reference sequence). The ends were cut back, 6 bases at V and 4 bases at J, with 22 bases in the middle. CDR3 coding DNA: TGTGCCAGCAACCACGACTTACCAGGAAAGACCTATGGCTACACCTTC. Amino acid sequence: CASNHDLPGKTYGYTF.

The CDR3 sequence is CAWSRRTGNTIYF. DNA of the CDR3: TGTGCCTGGAGTCGGAGAACGGGAAACACCATATATTTT. The V call is TRBV30, the J call TRBJ1-3; no clear D. Trimming took 2 bases from V and 4 from J, leaving 9 bases between them. This CDR3 has 13 residues. Germline lookup yields CDR1 GTSNPN and CDR2 SVGIG (reference sequence).

This chain joins TRBV10-3 and TRBJ1-4; maybe TRBD1 (6 bases). V lost 4 bases and J lost 8, with 11 bases in between. Germline V lookup: CDR1 ENHRY, CDR2 SYGVKD. CDR3 length: 13 residues. The CDR3 DNA is TGTGCCATCAGTGGGGGGGCTTTCGAAAAACTGTTTTTT. This translates into CAISGGAFEKLFF.

The chain is built from TRBV4-1 and TRBJ2-7, with D tentatively TRBD1 (5 bases). The ends were cut back, 0 bases at V and 4 bases at J, with 16 bases in the middle. The CDR3 has 16 residues. The germline gives CDR1 MGHRA, CDR2 YSYEKL. CDR3: CASSQDQGAVMYEQYF. The DNA for the CDR3 is TGCGCCAGCAGCCAAGATCAAGGGGCGGTCATGTACGAGCAGTACTTC.